These T cell receptor beta chains were read from a single sample in a study of preoperative IRX-2 immunotherapy in early breast cancer. TCRdb's copy holds only in-frame clones and misses some; the assay was immunoSEQ multiplex PCR. The table records just over 25,000 clones, around four fifths of them present only once. The sequencing here drew on lymph node tissue, taken after IRX-2 immunotherapy. Every receptor here comes from a human donor with breast cancer. CDR3s include the opening cysteine and the closing phenylalanine or tryptophan. A D gene is named only where the DNA matches it firmly. Size is omitted from some rows. Given values are once, few, many or a class for expanded clones.

D: TRBD2; V: TRBV30; size: .; J: TRBJ2-1; length: 13; CDR3: CAYLAGDNNEQFF; DNA: TGTGCCTATCTAGCGGGGGACAACAATGAGCAGTTCTTC
D: .; V: TRBV6-8; size: .; J: TRBJ1-1; length: 15; CDR3: CASSALTADYTEAFF; DNA: TGTGCCAGCAGTGCCTTGACAGCCGATTACACTGAAGCTTTCTTT
D: .; V: TRBV23-1; size: .; J: TRBJ1-3; length: 15; CDR3: CASSRTRSSGNTIYF; DNA: TGCGCCAGCAGCCGCACTAGGAGCTCTGGAAACACCATATATTTT
D: .; V: TRBV19; size: .; J: TRBJ2-3; length: 14; CDR3: CASSQGMGTDTQYF; DNA: TGTGCCAGTAGTCAGGGAATGGGCACAGATACGCAGTATTTT
D: .; V: TRBV19; size: .; J: TRBJ1-1; length: 13; CDR3: CASSIRESAEAFF; DNA: TGTGCCAGTAGTATACGAGAATCAGCTGAAGCTTTCTTT
D: .; V: TRBV30; size: .; J: TRBJ1-4; length: 13; CDR3: CAWAQGRGEKLFF; DNA: TGTGCCTGGGCACAGGGTCGGGGTGAAAAACTGTTTTTT
D: TRBD1; V: TRBV19; size: .; J: TRBJ1-4; length: 14; CDR3: CASSGGTENEKLFF; DNA: TGTGCCAGCTCCGGCGGGACAGAGAATGAAAAACTGTTTTTT
D: .; V: TRBV6-8; size: .; J: TRBJ1-1; length: 15; CDR3: CASTPFGREGTEAFF; DNA: TGTGCCAGCACCCCCTTTGGCAGGGAGGGCACTGAAGCTTTCTTT
D: .; V: TRBV27; size: .; J: TRBJ1-1; length: 14; CDR3: CASIPSRGWTEAFF; DNA: TGTGCCAGCATCCCTAGCAGGGGTTGGACTGAAGCTTTCTTT
D: .; V: TRBV30; size: .; J: TRBJ2-3; length: 12; CDR3: CAWSVSVYTQYF; DNA: TGTGCCTGGAGTGTGTCGGTTTATACGCAGTATTTT
D: .; V: TRBV6-7; size: .; J: TRBJ1-5; length: 16; CDR3: CASSERSHGSNQPQHF; DNA: TGTGCCAGCAGTGAAAGGTCCCACGGGAGCAATCAGCCCCAGCATTTT
D: .; V: TRBV2; size: .; J: TRBJ1-5; length: 15; CDR3: CASSEALQGSQPQHF; DNA: TGTGCCAGCAGTGAAGCGCTTCAGGGTAGTCAGCCCCAGCATTTT
D: .; V: TRBV28; size: .; J: TRBJ1-6; length: 14; CDR3: CASSFVQGGSPLHF; DNA: TGTGCCAGCAGTTTCGTACAGGGAGGGTCACCCCTCCACTTT
D: .; V: TRBV15; size: few; J: TRBJ2-4; length: 16; CDR3: CATSRDFAISGPEGFF; DNA: TGTGCCACCAGCAGAGATTTCGCTATCTCAGGGCCCGAAGGTTTCTTC
D: .; V: TRBV5-1; size: .; J: TRBJ2-3; length: 15; CDR3: CASSQYTGSTDTQYF; DNA: TGCGCCAGCAGCCAGTATACAGGGAGCACAGATACGCAGTATTTT
D: .; V: TRBV28; size: .; J: TRBJ1-4; length: 17; CDR3: CASSHKMMGRANEKLFF; DNA: TGTGCCAGCAGCCACAAAATGATGGGACGGGCAAATGAAAAACTGTTTTTT
D: TRBD1; V: TRBV11-3; size: .; J: TRBJ1-4; length: 14; CDR3: CASRGTGRGEKLFF; DNA: TGTGCCAGCAGGGGGACAGGGAGGGGAGAAAAACTGTTTTTT
D: .; V: TRBV14; size: .; J: TRBJ1-2; length: 14; CDR3: CASSQASADYGYTF; DNA: TGTGCCAGCAGCCAAGCAAGTGCAGACTATGGCTACACCTTC
D: .; V: TRBV19; size: .; J: TRBJ2-2; length: 15; CDR3: CASSSPGRNTGELFF; DNA: TGTGCCAGTAGTTCGCCGGGGAGGAACACCGGGGAGCTGTTTTTT
D: TRBD2; V: TRBV16; size: .; J: TRBJ2-3; length: 13; CDR3: CASSSGGADTQYF; DNA: TGTGCCAGCAGCAGCGGGGGGGCAGATACGCAGTATTTT
D: TRBD1; V: TRBV18; size: .; J: TRBJ1-4; length: 14; CDR3: CASSPGTGDEKLFF; DNA: TGTGCCAGCTCACCAGGGACAGGGGATGAAAAACTGTTTTTT
D: .; V: TRBV11-3; size: .; J: TRBJ2-2; length: 15; CDR3: CASSFWGVNTGELFF; DNA: TGTGCCAGCAGCTTTTGGGGGGTGAACACCGGGGAGCTGTTTTTT
D: .; V: TRBV6-8; size: .; J: TRBJ1-3; length: 15; CDR3: CASFGTGPTGNTIYF; DNA: TGTGCCAGCTTTGGGACGGGGCCTACTGGAAACACCATATATTTT
D: .; V: TRBV19; size: .; J: TRBJ1-2; length: 13; CDR3: CASSMRTEYGYTF; DNA: TGTGCCAGTAGTATGAGGACGGAATATGGCTACACCTTC
D: TRBD1; V: TRBV6-9; size: .; J: TRBJ1-2; length: 15; CDR3: CASSETGTGGNGYTF; DNA: TGTGCCAGCAGTGAGACCGGGACAGGGGGCAATGGCTACACCTTC
D: .; V: TRBV15; size: .; J: TRBJ2-3; length: 14; CDR3: CATSRDRGTDTQYF; DNA: TGTGCCACCAGCAGAGATAGGGGGACAGATACGCAGTATTTT
D: .; V: TRBV22-1; size: once; J: TRBJ1-6; length: 15; CDR3: CASRDRGLGNSPLHF; DNA: TGTGCCAGCAGGGACAGGGGGCTTGGGAATTCACCCCTCCACTTT
D: .; V: TRBV15; size: few; J: TRBJ2-1; length: 14; CDR3: CATSRELVYNEQFF; DNA: TGTGCCACCAGCAGAGAACTAGTCTACAATGAGCAGTTCTTC
D: TRBD1; V: TRBV11-3; size: once; J: TRBJ2-1; length: 15; CDR3: CASRGDRESYNEQFF; DNA: TGTGCCAGCAGAGGGGACAGGGAATCCTACAATGAGCAGTTCTTC